The next 8 T cell receptor beta chains were all read from a single sample in a study of Graves' ophthalmopathy and Graves' hyperthyroidism. Researchers took RNA transcripts and amplified TCR beta CDR3 regions from them. Investigators did first-round RT-PCR with HTBI primers, then second-round multiplex PCR. Via MiXCR, TCRdb re-called the multiplex PCR reads, giving one row per CDR3 protein. This sample yields about 640,000 distinct CDR3 sequences, of which more than 40% are seen a single time; under 3.5% belongs to the top ten. Sequenced material: peripheral blood. These receptor sequences come from an adult man with Graves' ophthalmopathy.

With respect to this clonotype: This may come from a read error, since a much larger clone is one base off. The conserved final phenylalanine or tryptophan is absent from the CDR3, which likely points to a read error. The chain uses TRBV20-1 and TRBJ2-5; 7 nucleotides line up with TRBD2. The CDR3 covers 14 residues. The J segment lost 4 bases and the V segment lost 2 bases, leaving 7 bases of the junction unmatched. Germline CDR1 reads DFQATT; CDR2 reads SNEGSKA (reference sequence). CDR3 nucleotides: TGCAGTGCTAGACGGGGGGTTGGGGGAGAGACCCAGTACCTC. It is translated as CSARRGVGGETQYL.

This clonotype was observed at least ten times. The chain couples TRBV5-6 to TRBJ2-5; the D gene is possibly TRBD1 (6 bases). The CDR3 has 15 amino acids. Germline CDR1 reads SGHDT; CDR2 reads YYEEEE. V lost 0 bases, J lost 4 bases, and 13 bases lay in between. The CDR3 sequence is CASSLGPGELETQYF. CDR3 DNA: TGTGCCAGCAGCTTGGGGCCAGGGGAACTAGAGACCCAGTACTTC.

Turning to this clonotype: A read error is possible here, since a much larger clone lies one base away. The chain combines TRBV6-6 with TRBJ1-2, with 7 bases aligning to TRBD1. The CDR3 has 13 amino acids. Germline trimming cut 10 bases from V and 5 bases from J; bases unmatched to any gene: 10. Germline CDR1 is MNHNY and CDR2 is SVGAGI (reference sequence). CDR3 nucleotide sequence: TGTGCCACCCAGGAGGGCAGGGGGTATGGCTACACCTTC. Translating it yields CATQEGRGYGYTF.

On this clonotype itself: At one of its ends the junction is not consistent with the germline gene, which may arise from a read error. The chain uses TRBV4-1 and TRBJ1-1; D remains unclear. The CDR3 totals 14 residues. CDR1 MGHRA and CDR2 YSYEKL come from the germline V gene. CDR3 sequence reads: CASSQRLRPTEAFF. The CDR3 DNA sequence: TGTGCCAGCAGCCAACGACTACGTCCCACTGAAGCTTTCTTT.

This clonotype has only one observation. An end of the junction does not agree with germline; a read error may underlie this. This chain links TRBV29-1 with TRBJ1-1; D uncertain. CDR1 is SQVTM and CDR2 is ANQGSEA in the germline V gene. CDR3 length: 12 amino acids. This CDR3 reads CSAGRVNTEALF. The DNA for the CDR3 is TGCAGCGCAGGACGGGTTAACACTGAAGCTCTCTTT.

This clonotype was counted ten times or more. This rearrangement joins TRBV24-1 to TRBJ2-7; D is undetermined. V lost 2 bases, J lost 2 bases, and 9 bases lay in between. The CDR3 consists of 14 residues. Germline V gives CDR1 KGHDR, CDR2 SFDVKD. The CDR3 reads CATSDSSLTYEQYF. In DNA, the CDR3 is TGTGCCACCAGTGATTCCTCCCTTACCTACGAGCAGTACTTC.

This clonotype showed up many times. The rearrangement joins TRBV7-3 to TRBJ1-1; no reliable D call. The CDR3 contains 13 residues. Germline CDR1 is SGHTA and CDR2 is FQGTGA. The V gene lost 4 bases and the J gene lost 0 bases, with 6 bases spanning the gap. The CDR3 DNA reads TGTGCCAGCAGCTGGGGTATGAACACTGAAGCTTTCTTT. This sequence encodes CASSWGMNTEAFF.

This clonotype has ten or more counts. The chain combines TRBV7-3 with TRBJ2-6, with 7 bases that match TRBD1. V lost 5 bases, J lost 2 bases, and 3 bases stayed unmatched. The CDR3 length is 15 residues. Germline loops: CDR1 SGHTA, CDR2 FQGTGA. The CDR3 coding sequence is TGTGCCAGCAGCACTGGGACAGCTGGGGCCAACGTCCTGACTTTC. Its protein product is CASSTGTAGANVLTF.